This TCR beta chain stems from a study of blood T cell repertoires in COVID-19. Between the trimmed V and J ends, which lost 7 bases and 4 bases, there was a span of 17 bases. This CDR3 has 15 amino acids. CDR1 and CDR2 (germline): MNHEY, SVGAGI. The protocol was immunoSEQ multiplex PCR, while the TCRdb copy is restricted to in-frame clones and leaves out a portion. Here the sample spans roughly 300,000 clones, roughly nine tenths being singletons. The chain joins TRBV6-5 to TRBJ2-1, with TRBD2 as a possible D gene (6 bases). The source is a woman in her twenties or thirties with COVID-19, enrolled during active disease. Sequencing was performed on peripheral blood. The CDR3 coding sequence is TGTGCCAGCACCCCCGGGGCAGGACTATACAATGAGCAGTTCTTC. Translation gives CASTPGAGLYNEQFF.